These 5 T cell receptor beta chains were all obtained from the same sample, sequenced in a study of OX40 agonist ivuxolimab in advanced cancers. Clones were read by immunoSEQ multiplex PCR, and TCRdb kept only the in-frame ones, dropping some. In the table there are tens of thousands of clones, roughly 86% of which are singletons. The sample was CD4+ or CD8+ T cells sorted from blood, taken in a trial of the OX40 agonist ivuxolimab. The receptors stem from an adult with an advanced solid tumor such as melanoma, head and neck, liver or kidney cancer.

J is TRBJ2-4 and V is TRBV21-1; TRBD1, the table's D call, was not compared with the DNA. TRBV21-1 is flagged as a pseudogene. CDR3 length: 14 residues. CDR3 loop: CASSVRVAKNIQYF. CDR3 DNA sequence: TGTGCCAGCAGCGTCAGGGTAGCCAAAAACATTCAGTACTTC.

The J gene is TRBJ2-3, the V gene TRBV27; 12 nucleotides match TRBD2. Trimming took 1 base from V and 4 from J; bases not matched to a gene: 9. This CDR3 has 18 amino acids. Germline CDR1 is MNHEY and CDR2 is SMNVEV (reference sequence). The CDR3 reads CASSLWLAGGPGADTQYF. The CDR3 DNA follows: TGTGCCAGCAGTTTATGGCTAGCGGGGGGGCCGGGCGCAGATACGCAGTATTTT.

This clone was picked up one time. The chain uses TRBV6-5 and TRBJ2-7, with TRBD1 identical over 8 bases. There are 15 residues in the CDR3. V shed 7 bases, J shed 3 bases, and the junction held 11 bases outside the gene matches. The germline CDR1 and CDR2 sequences are MNHEY and SVGAGI. CDR3 region: CASIGPGTGGYEQYF. CDR3 nucleotides: TGTGCCAGCATCGGACCGGGGACAGGAGGCTACGAGCAGTACTTC.

The chain combines TRBV28 with TRBJ1-5; D is unclear. CDR1 and CDR2 from the germline V gene are MDHEN and SYDVKM. Trimming pared 2 bases from V and 1 base from J, leaving 6 bases between. This CDR3 comprises 14 residues. CDR3 residues: CASSLGSSNQPQHF. The DNA for the CDR3 is TGTGCCAGCAGTTTAGGCAGCAGCAATCAGCCCCAGCATTTT.

The chain uses TRBV27 and TRBJ2-3, with 11 positions matching TRBD2. V lost 2 bases and J lost 4; bases outside the gene matches: 5. CDR3 length: 16 amino acids. Looked up from germline, CDR1 is MNHEY and CDR2 is SMNVEV (reference sequence). The CDR3, as DNA: TGTGCCAGCAGTTTACTGGGGACTAGCGGTGCAGATACGCAGTATTTT. This translates into CASSLLGTSGADTQYF.